The source of this T cell receptor (beta chain) is a study of cytomegalovirus exposure and HLA in healthy donors. Study information: An early release of data contained 75 million to 100 million unique TCRs, which came from HLA-typed donors.

PCR employed 60 Vbeta and 13 Jbeta primers. Data came from immunoSEQ multiplex PCR; TCRdb stores just in-frame clones and leaves some out. The sample records 150,000 or so clones, about 65% being singletons. Germline V gene data show CDR1 as KGHSH and CDR2 as LQKENI. The CDR3 runs to 15 residues. Trimming took off 0 bases at V and 8 bases at J, with 15 bases between the two ends. The sequence came from a girl under 18 in good health and CMV-seronegative. V usage is TRBV18 and J usage is TRBJ2-3, with a weak D call TRBD2 (6 bases). Material: PBMCs. The CDR3 region is CASSPPMTPGGTQYF. Here the CDR3 DNA reads TGTGCCAGCTCACCACCGATGACCCCCGGGGGTACGCAGTATTTT.